This T cell receptor (beta chain) was identified in a study of cytomegalovirus exposure and HLA in healthy donors. Notes on the study in general: The tendency of first-cohort TCR clusters to co-occur in the roughly 110 validation repertoires emerged from a later analysis. The study flagged some 170 TCR beta chains as cytomegalovirus-associated. Reports described diagnosis of cytomegalovirus status by the classifier as highly specific and sensitive.

Sequencing used immunoSEQ multiplex PCR; TCRdb keeps in-frame clones, though not all of them. The sample records 200,000 to 300,000 clones, 90% being singletons. This clone was detected once. Its target is not known. The specimen was PBMCs. The clonotype was recovered from a woman under 40 in good health and CMV-seronegative.

The CDR3 loop is CASSQNPTGLFYGYTF. DNA for the CDR3: TGCGCCAGCAGCCAAAATCCGACAGGCCTCTTCTATGGCTACACCTTC. V gene TRBV4-1 combines with J gene TRBJ1-2, with D perhaps TRBD1 (6 bases). The CDR3 consists of 16 residues. Per the germline V gene, CDR1 is MGHRA and CDR2 is YSYEKL. V lost 2 bases and J lost 4, with 17 bases in between.